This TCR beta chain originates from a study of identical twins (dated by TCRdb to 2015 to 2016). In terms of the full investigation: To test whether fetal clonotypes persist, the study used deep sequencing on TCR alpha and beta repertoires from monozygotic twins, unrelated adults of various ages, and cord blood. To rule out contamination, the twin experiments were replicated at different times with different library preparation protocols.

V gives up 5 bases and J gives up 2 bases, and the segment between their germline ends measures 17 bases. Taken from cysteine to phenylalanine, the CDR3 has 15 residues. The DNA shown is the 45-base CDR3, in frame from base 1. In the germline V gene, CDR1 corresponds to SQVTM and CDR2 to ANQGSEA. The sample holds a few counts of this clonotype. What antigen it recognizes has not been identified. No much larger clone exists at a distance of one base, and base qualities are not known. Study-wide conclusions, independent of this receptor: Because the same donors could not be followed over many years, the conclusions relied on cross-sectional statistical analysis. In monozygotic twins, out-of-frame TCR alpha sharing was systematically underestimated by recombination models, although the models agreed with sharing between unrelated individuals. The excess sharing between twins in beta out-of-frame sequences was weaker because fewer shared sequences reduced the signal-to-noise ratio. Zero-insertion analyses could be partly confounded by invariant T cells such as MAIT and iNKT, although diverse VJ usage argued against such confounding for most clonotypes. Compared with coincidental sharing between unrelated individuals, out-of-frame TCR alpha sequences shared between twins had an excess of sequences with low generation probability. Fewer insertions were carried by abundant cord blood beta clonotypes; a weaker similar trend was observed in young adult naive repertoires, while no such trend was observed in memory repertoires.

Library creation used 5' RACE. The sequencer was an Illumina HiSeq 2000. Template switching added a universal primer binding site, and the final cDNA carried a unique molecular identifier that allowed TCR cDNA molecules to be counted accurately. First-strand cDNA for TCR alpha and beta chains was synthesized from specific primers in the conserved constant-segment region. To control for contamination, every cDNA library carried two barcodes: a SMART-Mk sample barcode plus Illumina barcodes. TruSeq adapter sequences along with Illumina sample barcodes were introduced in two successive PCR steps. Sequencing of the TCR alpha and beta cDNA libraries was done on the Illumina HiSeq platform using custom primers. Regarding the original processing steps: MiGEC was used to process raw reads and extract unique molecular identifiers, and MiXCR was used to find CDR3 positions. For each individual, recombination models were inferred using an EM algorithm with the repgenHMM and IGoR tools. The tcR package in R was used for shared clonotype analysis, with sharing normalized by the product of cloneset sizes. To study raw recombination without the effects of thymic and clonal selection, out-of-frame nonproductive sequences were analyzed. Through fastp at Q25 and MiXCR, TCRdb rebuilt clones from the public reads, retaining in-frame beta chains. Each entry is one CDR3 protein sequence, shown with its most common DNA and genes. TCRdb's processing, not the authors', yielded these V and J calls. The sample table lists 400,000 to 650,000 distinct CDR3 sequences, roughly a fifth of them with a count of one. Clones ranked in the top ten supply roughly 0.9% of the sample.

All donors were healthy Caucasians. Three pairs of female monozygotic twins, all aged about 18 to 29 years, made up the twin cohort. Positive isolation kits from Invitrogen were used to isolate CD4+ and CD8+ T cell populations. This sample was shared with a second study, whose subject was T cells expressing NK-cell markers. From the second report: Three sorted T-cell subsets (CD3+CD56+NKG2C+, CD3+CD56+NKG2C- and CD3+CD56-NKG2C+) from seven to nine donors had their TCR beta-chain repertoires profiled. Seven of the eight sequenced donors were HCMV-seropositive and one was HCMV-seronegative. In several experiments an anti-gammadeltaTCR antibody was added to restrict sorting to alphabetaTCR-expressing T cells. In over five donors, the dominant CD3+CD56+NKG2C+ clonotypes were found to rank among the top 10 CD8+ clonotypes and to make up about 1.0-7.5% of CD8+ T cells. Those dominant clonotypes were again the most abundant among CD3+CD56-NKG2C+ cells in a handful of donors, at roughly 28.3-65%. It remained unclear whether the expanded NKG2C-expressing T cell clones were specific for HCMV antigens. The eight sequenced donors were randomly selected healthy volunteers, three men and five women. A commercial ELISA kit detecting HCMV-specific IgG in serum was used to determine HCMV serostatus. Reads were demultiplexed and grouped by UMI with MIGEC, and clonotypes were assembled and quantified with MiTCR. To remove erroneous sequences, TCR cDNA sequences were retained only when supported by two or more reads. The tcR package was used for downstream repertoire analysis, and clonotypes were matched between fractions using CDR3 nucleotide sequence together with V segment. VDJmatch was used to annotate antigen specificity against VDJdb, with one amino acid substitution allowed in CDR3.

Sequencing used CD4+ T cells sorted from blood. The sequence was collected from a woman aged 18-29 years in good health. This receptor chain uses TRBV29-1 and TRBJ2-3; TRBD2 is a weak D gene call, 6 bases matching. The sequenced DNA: TGCAGCGTTACGGGACTCGTAGGTCCCACAGATACGCAGTATTTT. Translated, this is CSVTGLVGPTDTQYF.